The present T cell receptor beta chain was sequenced within a study of blood T cell repertoires in COVID-19. J gave up 1 base and V 5 bases, and 9 bases lay outside the gene matches. From germline, CDR1 is LNHNV and CDR2 YYDKDF (reference sequence). This CDR3 comprises 16 residues. As processed by the authors: The authors estimated nucleated cell counts from reference gene primer amplification. The table came from immunoSEQ multiplex PCR; TCRdb's copy has only in-frame clones and leaves some out. From that table come the V and J calls and clone size; the DNA was used to work out D and trimming. Here the sample spans around 220,000 clones, 75% to 85% being singletons.

The chain combines TRBV15 with TRBJ1-1; 8 bases are shared with TRBD1. The specimen sequenced was peripheral blood. The TCR originated in a woman aged 80 or over with COVID-19, enrolled during active disease. The CDR3 reads CATSGGTGMTNTEAFF. The CDR3 DNA reads as TGTGCCACCAGCGGGGGGACAGGTATGACGAACACTGAAGCTTTCTTT.